This T cell receptor beta chain was sequenced in a study of cytomegalovirus exposure and HLA in healthy donors. Overall study: HLA-typed donors contributed 80 million to 85 million unique TCRs, which were held in an early data release. Study observations and caveats: TCR beta chains numbering 150 to 200 were designated cytomegalovirus-associated. Through in vitro validation, three CMV-associated chains were shown to be specific for CMV antigens. Likely technical artifact: a cluster of highly shared sequence variants.

The CDR3 contains 16 residues. CDR1 is SGHRS and CDR2 is YFSETQ in the germline V gene. Trimming removed 0 bases from V and 4 bases from J; junction bases left unmatched: 9. About this clone: Its antigen is as yet unknown.

PCR was performed using 60 Vbeta and 13 Jbeta primers. This table comes from immunoSEQ multiplex PCR, and its TCRdb copy is limited to in-frame clones, with some not included. The sample has approximately 170,000 clones; approximately 88% are singletons. The sequenced material came from PBMCs. This TCR came from a boy younger than 10 in good health and CMV-seronegative. This chain links TRBV5-1 with TRBJ2-5, with TRBD1 identical over 7 bases. CDR3 in amino acids: CASSLGRQGSGETQYF. Here the CDR3 DNA reads TGCGCCAGCAGCTTGGGACGACAGGGTTCAGGAGAGACCCAGTACTTC.